Included here is one T cell receptor beta chain sequence, with context. CDR1 is SNHLY, CDR2 FYNNEI, per germline. CDR3 length: 18 amino acids. V trimming: 6 bases; J trimming: 6 bases; junction bases outside the gene matches: 16. This sample was included in a study of patients and donors after allogeneic stem cell transplantation. TCRdb ran MiXCR on the RT-PCR reads and lists one entry per CDR3 protein. The sample lists roughly 230,000 distinct CDR3 sequences; around an eighth were seen once. The chain uses TRBV2 and TRBJ2-7; 14 bases fit TRBD2. The sample taken for sequencing was blood, either unsorted or a sorted T cell fraction (not recorded which). The TCR originated in a human donor who was either an allogeneic HSCT recipient or a stem cell or donor lymphocyte infusion donor (not recorded which). It is not recorded whose cells these are; they may come from a transplant donor. The CDR3 loop is CASSGGTSGRSWRGEQYF. The CDR3 DNA reads TGTGCCAGCAGCGGGGGGACTAGCGGGAGATCTTGGCGGGGCGAGCAGTACTTC.